This record covers a single T cell receptor beta chain. Its antigen is currently unknown. Treatment denoted: approximately 9-day PBMC culture with coronavirus spike peptide pools or control peptides (ViraFEST assay). The CDR3 extends over 13 amino acids. Per germline, CDR1 MNHNS and CDR2 SASEGT. V trimming: 11 bases; J trimming: 2 bases; junction bases outside the gene matches: 4. The Oncomine TCR Beta short-read assay was applied to DNA of cultured CD4+ T cells. TCRdb re-called the PCR reads with MiXCR, one entry per CDR3 protein. This sample yields 8,000 to 10,000 distinct CDR3 sequences, of which more than 30% are seen a single time; under 35% belongs to the top ten. The sample originates from a study of vaccination and CD4 T cells after COVID-19. At the level of the study: Post-vaccine specimens were obtained a median approximately 70 days after dose two (range 14 to 241). General observations from the study: The study examined relatively few convalescent patients and included no early post-infection timepoints.

Sequencing was performed on cultured CD4+ T cells from blood. This clonotype was obtained from a human donor with COVID-19. V gene TRBV6-1 combines with J gene TRBJ1-3, with 9 bases lining up with TRBD1. CDR3 amino acids: CAGRQGAGNTIYF. CDR3 bases: TGTGCCGGGAGACAGGGGGCTGGAAACACCATATATTTT.